Below, 26 T cell receptor beta chains from the same sample are listed, as sequenced in a study of cytomegalovirus exposure and HLA in healthy donors. Primers: 60 Vbeta forward and 13 Jbeta reverse. TCRdb keeps only in-frame clones here, not all; method: immunoSEQ multiplex PCR. In the table there are approximately 76,000 clones, under 70% of which are singletons. Sequencing was carried out using PBMCs. These receptors came from a man under 40 in good health and CMV-seropositive.

CDR3 nucleotides: TGTGCCAGCAGCCTCGCCGAGACAGCCTACGAGCAGTACTTC. Translated: CASSLAETAYEQYF. The chain combines TRBV9 with TRBJ2-7; possible D gene TRBD1, 5 bases. CDR1 is SGDLS, CDR2 YYNGEE, per germline. This CDR3 comprises 14 residues. Trimming took off 4 bases at V and 2 bases at J, with 13 bases between the two ends. Full variable domain (rest looked up from reference TRBV9 and TRBJ2-7): DSGVTQTPKHLITATGQRVTLRCSPRSGDLSVYWYQQSLDQGLQFLIQYYNGEERAKGNILERFSAQQFPDLHSELNLSSLELGDSALYFCASSLAETAYEQYFGPGTRLTVT.

This clone was recorded a few times. The chain links TRBV19 to TRBJ2-7; TRBD1 is a possible D gene (6 bases). The CDR3 loop spans 14 amino acids. The ends were cut back, 1 base at V and 4 bases at J, with 11 bases in the middle. CDR1 is LNHDA and CDR2 is SQIVND in the germline V gene (reference sequence). CDR3 nucleotides: TGTGCCAGTAGTATAGCCGGCAGGGGTTACGAGCAGTACTTC. Its translation is CASSIAGRGYEQYF.

The CDR3 loop is CASSEWQGANTGELFF. In DNA, the CDR3 is TGTGCCAGCAGTGAATGGCAGGGGGCCAACACCGGGGAGCTGTTTTTT. The gene calls are TRBV6-1 and TRBJ2-2; TRBD1 matches at 8 bases. This CDR3 is built from 16 residues. J lost 2 bases, V lost 2 bases, and 4 bases had no gene match. Germline CDR1 MNHNS, CDR2 SASEGT.

This sequence joins TRBV18 and TRBJ1-2; 11 positions match TRBD1. After removal of 2 bases from V and 5 bases from J, the junction contained 7 bases not matched to a gene. CDR1 and CDR2 (germline): KGHSH, LQKENI. There are 16 residues in the CDR3. In DNA form, the CDR3 reads TGTGCCAGCTCACCAGCGGCGGGACAGGGGGGTTATGGCTACACCTTC. This translates into CASSPAAGQGGYGYTF.

The chain recombines TRBV7-3 with TRBJ2-1; TRBD2 might be the D (6 bases). The CDR3 is 15 residues long. Germline CDR1 SGHTA, CDR2 FQGTGA. Trimming left V 1 base short and J 5 bases short, with 12 bases between. In DNA form, the CDR3 reads TGTGCCAGCAGCTTAATCCGCGGGACCGACAATGAGCAGTTCTTC. Its protein product is CASSLIRGTDNEQFF.

The V gene is TRBV15, the J gene TRBJ2-3; D gene uncertain. CDR1 is LNHNV and CDR2 is YYDKDF in the germline V gene (reference sequence). This CDR3 is 14 amino acids long. The ends were cut back, 0 bases at V and 8 bases at J, with 12 bases in the middle. The DNA for the CDR3 is TGTGCCACCAGCAGAGATCCCGGTACGGGTACGCAGTATTTT. It yields the protein CATSRDPGTGTQYF.

The rearrangement uses TRBV4-1 and TRBJ1-2, with D hard to call. Germline V lookup: CDR1 MGHRA, CDR2 YSYEKL. The CDR3 loop spans 15 amino acids. Trimming removed 0 bases from V and 2 bases from J, with 10 bases in between. CDR3 amino acids: CASSQDHTVNYGYTF. Here the CDR3 DNA reads TGCGCCAGCAGCCAAGATCACACAGTAAACTATGGCTACACCTTC.

This chain uses TRBV29-1 with TRBJ1-4; 7 bases agree with TRBD1. The CDR3 runs 14 residues. V shed 6 bases, J shed 8 bases, and the junction held 12 bases outside the gene matches. Germline V gene data show CDR1 as SQVTM and CDR2 as ANQGSEA. The CDR3 DNA reads as TGCAGCGTCGGGAGGGACAGAGAAGTCGAAAAACTGTTTTTT. This sequence encodes CSVGRDREVEKLFF.

This chain uses TRBV6-5 with TRBJ1-1; 9 bases are a match to TRBD1. The CDR3 totals 14 residues. Germline CDR1 is MNHEY and CDR2 is SVGAGI. The V and J ends lost 7 bases and 4 bases, in that order; junction bases with no gene match: 7. CDR3 sequence: CASTRDREVTEAFF. The CDR3, as DNA: TGTGCCAGCACCCGGGACAGGGAGGTCACTGAAGCTTTCTTT.

The chain couples TRBV6-5 to TRBJ1-2; D is unresolved. The CDR3 sequence is 15 residues long. Germline CDR1 is MNHEY and CDR2 is SVGAGI. The germline V and J ends were trimmed by 8 bases and 2 bases, with 18 bases remaining between them. The CDR3 sequence is CASRETSSLNYGYTF. The CDR3 DNA reads TGTGCCAGCCGAGAGACTTCGTCACTAAACTATGGCTACACCTTC.

As to this clone: This sample also contains other DNA sequences that code for the same CDR3. The chain recombines TRBV4-1 with TRBJ2-1; 8 nucleotides match TRBD2. The CDR3 covers 14 residues. The germline gives CDR1 MGHRA, CDR2 YSYEKL. Unmatched junction bases numbered 7, after V lost 4 bases and J lost 8 bases. CDR3 in DNA: TGCGCCAGCAGCCTTCGACTAGCGTTGGATGAGCAGTTCTTC. It is translated as CASSLRLALDEQFF.

V usage is TRBV27 and J usage is TRBJ2-3, with D possibly TRBD2 on 6 matching bases. Trimming stripped 3 bases from V and 1 base from J, with 14 bases between. Per germline, CDR1 MNHEY and CDR2 SMNVEV (reference sequence). The CDR3 is 16 residues long. The CDR3 region is CASSLEGTGGTDTQYF. In nucleotides, the CDR3 is TGTGCCAGCAGTTTGGAGGGAACAGGCGGCACAGATACGCAGTATTTT.

The gene calls are TRBV21-1 and TRBJ2-2; the DNA was not used to check the table's D call, TRBD2. TRBV21-1 is labeled a pseudogene. The CDR3 is 16 amino acids. The CDR3 here is CASSSRAGKNTGELFF. In nucleotides, the CDR3 is TGTGCCAGCAGCTCGAGGGCGGGCAAGAACACCGGGGAGCTGTTTTTT.

This clone was found a few times. This chain links TRBV9 with TRBJ2-5, with 9 positions matching TRBD1. The V and J ends lost 3 bases and 4 bases, in that order; junction bases with no gene match: 10. The CDR3 loop spans 16 amino acids. CDR1 SGDLS and CDR2 YYNGEE come from the germline V gene. The CDR3: CASSGPGTGSGETQYF. CDR3 in DNA: TGTGCCAGCAGCGGCCCCGGGACAGGGAGTGGAGAGACCCAGTACTTC.

The chain uses TRBV7-9 and TRBJ1-1; D is perhaps TRBD1 (6 bases). The CDR3 sequence is 13 residues long. Trimming cost V 5 bases and J 6 bases, with 13 bases left between them. Looked up from germline, CDR1 is SEHNR and CDR2 is FQNEAQ (reference sequence). The CDR3 coding sequence is TGTGCCAGCAGCCCCGCGGGGGGGCCTGAAGCTTTCTTT. This codes for CASSPAGGPEAFF.

The J gene is TRBJ2-7, the V gene TRBV13, with 9 positions matching TRBD2. V gave up 5 bases and J gave up 4 bases; unmatched junction bases: 9. CDR3 length: 15 residues. Germline V lookup: CDR1 PRHDT, CDR2 FYEKMQ (reference sequence). CDR3 nucleotides: TGTGCCAGCAGCCCCAGCGGGGGGCTTCTTTACGAGCAGTACTTC. Protein sequence: CASSPSGGLLYEQYF.

This clone was seen only a few times. The chain joins TRBV18 to TRBJ2-5; 7 nucleotides agree with TRBD1. J gave up 5 bases and V 6 bases, and 6 bases lay outside the gene matches. CDR3 length equals 13 residues. The germline V gene encodes CDR1 KGHSH and CDR2 LQKENI. CDR3 loop: CASSPTGSETQYF. CDR3 DNA: TGTGCCAGCTCGCCGACAGGGAGTGAGACCCAGTACTTC.

This chain joins TRBV18 and TRBJ2-5; no clear D gene. The CDR3 runs to 13 residues. Germline CDR1 and CDR2: KGHSH and LQKENI. V was trimmed by 1 base and J by 5 bases, leaving 8 bases between them. CDR3 nucleotide sequence: TGTGCCAGCTCACCACTCCTCCGGGAGACCCAGTACTTC. Residues: CASSPLLRETQYF.

The chain couples TRBV5-1 to TRBJ1-6, with a possible D match to TRBD1 (5 bases). CDR1 is SGHRS and CDR2 is YFSETQ in the germline V gene. The CDR3 spans 13 residues. Deletions cut 5 bases from V and 6 bases from J, with 9 bases between. The CDR3, as DNA: TGCGCCAGCAGACCAGACAGTAATTCACCCCTCCACTTT. Its protein is CASRPDSNSPLHF.

This clone showed up just a few times. The chain carries TRBV27 and TRBJ1-4; possible D gene TRBD1, 5 bases. V lost 7 bases, J lost 0 bases, and 18 bases lay in between. Germline V gives CDR1 MNHEY, CDR2 SMNVEV (reference sequence). The CDR3 is 17 amino acids. CDR3 residues: CASTFLKGLATNEKLFF. CDR3 bases: TGTGCCAGCACCTTCCTGAAGGGACTAGCAACTAATGAAAAACTGTTTTTT.

The V and J genes are TRBV7-2 and TRBJ2-3; D might be TRBD2 (6 bases). CDR1 and CDR2 (germline): SGHTA, FQGNSA. V dropped 0 bases and J dropped 5 bases, with 6 bases sitting between them. The CDR3 length is 13 residues. The CDR3 DNA is TGTGCCAGCAGCTTAGCGGGGGGAGATACGCAGTATTTT. It codes for CASSLAGGDTQYF.

This clone was recorded only once. The chain links TRBV7-2 to TRBJ2-3; TRBD2 agrees at 10 bases. V shed 1 base and J 2 bases; nucleotides not matched to a gene: 3. This CDR3 has 16 amino acids. Germline loops: CDR1 SGHTA, CDR2 FQGNSA. This CDR3 reads CASSLVLAGATDTQYF. In DNA, the CDR3 is TGTGCCAGCAGCTTAGTTCTAGCGGGGGCCACAGATACGCAGTATTTT.

The chain combines TRBV6-4 with TRBJ2-3, with 9 bases aligning to TRBD1. The CDR3 length is 16 residues. J gave up 1 base and V 6 bases, and 8 bases lay outside the gene matches. Per the germline V gene, CDR1 is MRHNA and CDR2 is SNTAGT. The CDR3 sequence is CASSQTGGRGTDTQYF. The CDR3 nucleotides read TGTGCCAGCAGCCAAACAGGGGGCAGAGGCACAGATACGCAGTATTTT.

The chain is built from TRBV5-5 and TRBJ2-5; 10 nucleotides line up with TRBD2. V trimming: 7 bases; J trimming: 4 bases; junction bases outside the gene matches: 19. The CDR3 is 18 amino acids. Germline CDR1 SGHKS, CDR2 YYEKEE (reference sequence). The CDR3 region is CASAGIAGGAGWVETQYF. The CDR3 DNA reads as TGTGCCAGCGCCGGGATAGCGGGAGGAGCGGGGTGGGTAGAGACCCAGTACTTC.

The rearrangement uses TRBV10-1 and TRBJ2-3, with 11 bases matching TRBD2. The CDR3 loop spans 15 amino acids. The germline V gene encodes CDR1 WNHNN and CDR2 SYGVQD (reference sequence). The ends lost 8 bases at V and 1 base at J; junction bases unmatched: 5. CDR3 sequence: CASGTSGRGTDTQYF. Here the CDR3 DNA reads TGCGCCAGCGGGACTAGCGGACGCGGCACAGATACGCAGTATTTT.

V and J are TRBV9 and TRBJ2-7; tentative D call: TRBD2 (6 bases). The CDR3 spans 16 residues. CDR1 is SGDLS, CDR2 YYNGEE, per germline. Trimming shortened V by 2 bases and J by 4 bases, and 19 bases separated the two germline ends. The CDR3 is CASSVPPGEALYEQYF. For the CDR3, the DNA is TGTGCCAGCAGCGTTCCACCGGGGGAGGCTTTATACGAGCAGTACTTC. The whole variable domain, filled in from reference TRBV9 and TRBJ2-7, reads DSGVTQTPKHLITATGQRVTLRCSPRSGDLSVYWYQQSLDQGLQFLIQYYNGEERAKGNILERFSAQQFPDLHSELNLSSLELGDSALYFCASSVPPGEALYEQYFGPGTRLTVT.